Listed below are T cell receptor beta chains from one sample, sequenced in a study of technical replicates of blood from several donors. Method: immunoSEQ multiplex PCR; TCRdb's copy keeps in-frame clones and lacks some. The sample has some 70,000 clones; around 97% are singletons. The sequencing input was T cells isolated from PBMCs. Receptors originate from a human donor in good health. Each CDR3 is given with its conserved first and last residue. Fields, in order: D gene, V gene, CDR3 length, clone size, J gene, CDR3 protein, CDR3 DNA. A D gene is named only where the DNA matches it firmly. Size values are once, few and many counts, or a class for expanded clones, and some rows have none.

NA	TRBV28	15	NA	TRBJ2-2	CASSLARENTGELFF	TGTGCCAGCAGTTTAGCGAGGGAGAACACCGGGGAGCTGTTTTTT
TRBD2	TRBV9	15	NA	TRBJ2-7	CASSAGGAGDYEQYF	TGTGCCAGCAGCGCGGGGGGAGCGGGAGATTACGAGCAGTACTTC
TRBD1	TRBV6-6	16	NA	TRBJ2-7	CASRGTVGTLSYEQYF	TGTGCCAGCAGGGGGACAGTGGGCACCCTGTCCTACGAGCAGTACTTC
NA	TRBV5-4	14	once	TRBJ1-1	CASSLIGFGTEAFF	TGTGCCAGCAGCTTGATCGGGTTTGGCACTGAAGCTTTCTTT
NA	TRBV2	11	NA	TRBJ2-7	CASSSGARGSF	TGTGCCAGCAGTTCCGGTGCCCGCGGGTCATTC
TRBD2	TRBV5-1	14	NA	TRBJ2-1	CASSLSSGDDEQFF	TGCGCCAGCAGCTTGTCTAGCGGGGACGATGAGCAGTTCTTC
NA	TRBV9	15	NA	TRBJ2-2	CASSVGSGYTGELFF	TGTGCCAGCAGCGTAGGTAGCGGTTACACCGGGGAGCTGTTTTTT
TRBD1	TRBV28	16	NA	TRBJ2-7	CASSFPTGTGGKEQYF	TGTGCCAGCAGTTTTCCCACGGGGACAGGGGGCAAGGAGCAGTACTTC
NA	TRBV7-9	14	NA	TRBJ2-7	CASSPPGGTYEQYF	TGTGCCAGCAGCCCCCCTGGAGGGACCTACGAGCAGTACTTC
NA	TRBV29-1	13	NA	TRBJ1-4	CSGRVPGNEKLFF	TGCAGCGGGCGAGTTCCGGGGAATGAAAAACTGTTTTTT
NA	TRBV7-8	15	NA	TRBJ1-5	CASSSGGVSNQPQHF	TGTGCCAGCAGCTCCGGGGGAGTAAGCAATCAGCCCCAGCATTTT
NA	TRBV6-5	14	NA	TRBJ2-7	CASSPTGTTYEQYF	TGTGCCAGCAGCCCTACGGGGACAACCTACGAGCAGTACTTC
TRBD2	TRBV9	14	NA	TRBJ2-1	CASNVAGGLNEQFF	TGTGCCAGCAACGTAGCGGGAGGGCTGAATGAGCAGTTCTTC
NA	TRBV19	13	NA	TRBJ2-7	CASKDTVSYEQYF	TGTGCCAGCAAGGACACGGTTTCCTACGAGCAGTACTTC
NA	TRBV6-5	11	NA	TRBJ1-3	CASATGNTIYF	TGTGCCAGCGCGACAGGAAACACCATATATTTT
TRBD1	TRBV6-1	14	NA	TRBJ1-2	CASSETRTGFGYTF	TGTGCCAGCAGTGAAACCCGGACAGGGTTCGGCTACACCTTC
NA	TRBV28	19	once	TRBJ1-5	CASSYSLRTFSGDNQPQHF	TGTGCCAGCAGTTATTCCTTACGAACGTTCTCAGGGGACAATCAGCCCCAGCATTTT
TRBD2	TRBV10-3	16	NA	TRBJ2-1	CAISELAGEIGNEQFF	TGTGCCATCAGTGAACTAGCGGGAGAAATTGGGAATGAGCAGTTCTTC
TRBD1	TRBV28	16	NA	TRBJ1-4	CASTPIQDRRNEKLFF	TGTGCCAGCACCCCTATTCAGGACAGGCGGAACGAAAAACTGTTTTTT
NA	TRBV5-1	15	NA	TRBJ2-7	CASSLGQGRTHEQYF	TGCGCCAGCAGCTTGGGGCAGGGTCGGACCCACGAGCAGTACTTC
NA	TRBV5-5	15	NA	TRBJ2-7	CASSLRGREEDEQYF	TGTGCCAGCAGCCTCCGCGGCAGGGAAGAAGACGAGCAGTACTTC
NA	TRBV7-9	13	NA	TRBJ1-1	CASSRDGGTEAFF	TGTGCCAGCAGCCGGGACGGGGGGACTGAAGCTTTCTTT